This T cell receptor (beta chain) was recovered during a study of blood T cell repertoires in COVID-19. Study context: Researchers got acute and convalescent COVID-19 samples from the United States, Italy and Spain. PBMCs, B-cell-depleted T cells, or T cells provided the cDNA or gDNA that made up the material.

Clones were sequenced by immunoSEQ multiplex PCR, and TCRdb holds only the in-frame ones, with some missing. Here the sample spans more than 110,000 clones, approximately 84% being singletons. Germline assignment: CDR1 LNHDA and CDR2 SQIVND (reference sequence). The CDR3 extends over 13 amino acids. Between the trimmed V and J ends, which lost 7 bases and 4 bases, there was a span of 11 bases. The rearrangement links TRBV19 to TRBJ1-3; D might be TRBD1 (6 bases). Sequencing was carried out using peripheral blood. This clonotype was obtained from a human donor in a cohort sampled during active COVID-19. CDR3 nucleotides: TGTGCCAGTATGGGGACACCGGGAAACACCATATATTTT. This translates into CASMGTPGNTIYF.